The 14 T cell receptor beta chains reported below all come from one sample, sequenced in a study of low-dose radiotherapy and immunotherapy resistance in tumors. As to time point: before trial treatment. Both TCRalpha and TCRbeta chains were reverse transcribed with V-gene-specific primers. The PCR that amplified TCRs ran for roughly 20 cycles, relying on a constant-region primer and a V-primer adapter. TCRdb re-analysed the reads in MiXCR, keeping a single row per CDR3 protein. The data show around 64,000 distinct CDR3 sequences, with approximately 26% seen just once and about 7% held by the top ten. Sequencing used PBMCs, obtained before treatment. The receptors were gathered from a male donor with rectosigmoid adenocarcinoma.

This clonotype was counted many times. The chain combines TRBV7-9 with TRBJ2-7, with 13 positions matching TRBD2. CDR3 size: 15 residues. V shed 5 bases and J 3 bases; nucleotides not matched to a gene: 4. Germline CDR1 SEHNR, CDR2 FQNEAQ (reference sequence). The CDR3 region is CASSLGTSGIYEQYF. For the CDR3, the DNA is TGTGCCAGCAGCCTAGGGACTAGCGGGATCTACGAGCAGTACTTC.

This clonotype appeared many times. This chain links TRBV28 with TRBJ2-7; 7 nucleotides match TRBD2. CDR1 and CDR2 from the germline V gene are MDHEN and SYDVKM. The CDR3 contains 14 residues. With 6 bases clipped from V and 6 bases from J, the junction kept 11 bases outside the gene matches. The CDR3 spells CASSPTSTRSEQYF. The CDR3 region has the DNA TGTGCCAGCAGCCCGACTAGCACCAGGAGCGAGCAGTACTTC.

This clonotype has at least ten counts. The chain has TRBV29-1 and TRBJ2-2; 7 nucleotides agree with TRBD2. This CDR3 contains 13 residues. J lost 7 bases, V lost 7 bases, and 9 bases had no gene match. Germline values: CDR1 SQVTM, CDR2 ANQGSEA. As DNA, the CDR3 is TGCAGCGCGCCCGGGAGGCTGGTCGGGGAGCTGTTTTTT. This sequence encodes CSAPGRLVGELFF.

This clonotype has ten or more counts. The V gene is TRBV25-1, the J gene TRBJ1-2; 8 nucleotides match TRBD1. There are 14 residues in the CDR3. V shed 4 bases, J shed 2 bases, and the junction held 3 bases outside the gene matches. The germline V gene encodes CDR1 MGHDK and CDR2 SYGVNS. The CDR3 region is CASSAGTGNYGYTF. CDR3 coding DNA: TGTGCCAGCAGTGCCGGGACAGGAAACTATGGCTACACCTTC.

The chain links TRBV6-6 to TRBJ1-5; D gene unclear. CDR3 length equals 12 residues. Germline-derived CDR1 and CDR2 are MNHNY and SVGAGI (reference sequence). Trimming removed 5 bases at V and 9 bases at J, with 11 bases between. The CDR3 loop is CASSRDVGPQHF. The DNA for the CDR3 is TGTGCCAGCAGTCGAGACGTGGGGCCCCAGCATTTT.

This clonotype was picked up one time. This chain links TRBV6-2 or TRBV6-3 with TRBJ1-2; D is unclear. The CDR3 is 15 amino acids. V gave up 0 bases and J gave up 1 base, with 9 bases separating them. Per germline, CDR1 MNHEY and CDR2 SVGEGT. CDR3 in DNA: TGTGCCAGCAGTTACTCGTTGGAATTTAACTATGGCTACACCTTC. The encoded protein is CASSYSLEFNYGYTF.

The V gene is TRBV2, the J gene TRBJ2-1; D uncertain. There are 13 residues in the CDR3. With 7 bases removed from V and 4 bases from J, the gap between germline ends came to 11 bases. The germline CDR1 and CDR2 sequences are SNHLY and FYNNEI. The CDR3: CASKGLDYNEQFF. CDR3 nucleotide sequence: TGTGCCAGCAAGGGTCTAGATTACAATGAGCAGTTCTTC. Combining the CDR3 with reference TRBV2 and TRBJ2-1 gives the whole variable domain EPEVTQTPSHQVTQMGQEVILRCVPISNHLYFYWYRQILGQKVEFLVSFYNNEISEKSEIFDDQFSVERPDGSNFTLKIRSTKLEDSAMYFCASKGLDYNEQFFGPGTRLTVL.

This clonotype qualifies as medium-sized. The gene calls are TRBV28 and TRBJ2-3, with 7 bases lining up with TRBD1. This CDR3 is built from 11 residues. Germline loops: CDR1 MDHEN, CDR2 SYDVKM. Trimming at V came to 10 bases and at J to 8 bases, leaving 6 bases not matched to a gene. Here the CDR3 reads CATSEGATQYF. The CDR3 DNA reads TGTGCCACCTCAGAGGGGGCTACGCAGTATTTT.

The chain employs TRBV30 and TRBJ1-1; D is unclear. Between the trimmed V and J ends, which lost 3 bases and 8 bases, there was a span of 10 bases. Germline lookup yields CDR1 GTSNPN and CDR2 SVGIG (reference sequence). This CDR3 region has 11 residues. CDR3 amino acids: CAWRQGLEAFF. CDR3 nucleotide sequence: TGTGCCTGGAGACAAGGACTGGAAGCTTTCTTT.

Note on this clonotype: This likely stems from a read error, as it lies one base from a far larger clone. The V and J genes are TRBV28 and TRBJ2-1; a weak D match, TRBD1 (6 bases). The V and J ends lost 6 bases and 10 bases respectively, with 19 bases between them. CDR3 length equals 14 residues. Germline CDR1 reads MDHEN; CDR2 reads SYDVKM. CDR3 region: CASSRLGASYEQFF. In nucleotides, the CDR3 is TGTGCCAGCAGCCGCCTGGGGGCGTCCTACGAGCAGTTCTTC.

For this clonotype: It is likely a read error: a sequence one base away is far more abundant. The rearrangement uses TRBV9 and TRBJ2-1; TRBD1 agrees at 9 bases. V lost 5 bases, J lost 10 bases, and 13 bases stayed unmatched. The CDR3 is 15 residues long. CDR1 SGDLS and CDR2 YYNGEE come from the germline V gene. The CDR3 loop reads CASSIGDRVTSEQFF. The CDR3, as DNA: TGTGCCAGCAGTATTGGGGACAGGGTTACCTCCGAGCAGTTCTTC.

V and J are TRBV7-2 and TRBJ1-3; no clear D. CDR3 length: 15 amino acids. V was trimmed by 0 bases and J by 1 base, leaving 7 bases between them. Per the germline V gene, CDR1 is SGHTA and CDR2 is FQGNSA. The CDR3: CASSLAKISGNTIYF. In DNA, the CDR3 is TGTGCCAGCAGCTTAGCGAAAATATCTGGAAACACCATATATTTT.

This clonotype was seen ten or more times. The DNA of the CDR3 is TGTGCCAGATCCGCGACTAGCGGGGGCGGAAACACCGGGGAGCTGTTTTTT. Its protein product is CARSATSGGGNTGELFF. The chain uses TRBV7-2 and TRBJ2-2, with 12 bases lining up with TRBD2. Germline trimming cut 9 bases from V and 2 bases from J; bases unmatched to any gene: 10. The length of the CDR3 is 17 residues. Germline V gives CDR1 SGHTA, CDR2 FQGNSA.

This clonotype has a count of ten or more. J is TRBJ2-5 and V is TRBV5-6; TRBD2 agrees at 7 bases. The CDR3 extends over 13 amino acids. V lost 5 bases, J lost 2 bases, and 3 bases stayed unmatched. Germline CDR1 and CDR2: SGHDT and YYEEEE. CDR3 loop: CASRGGGQETQYF. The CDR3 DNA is TGTGCCAGCAGGGGGGGGGGTCAAGAGACCCAGTACTTC.